The 27 T cell receptor beta chains presented below share a single source sample, sequenced in a study of shared clonotypes between healthy human individuals. The repertoire was sequenced with immunoSEQ multiplex PCR; TCRdb's copy has only in-frame clones and lacks some. This sample yields about 2.1 million clones, of which 90% to 95% are seen a single time; under 2% belongs to the top ten. The naive CD8 fraction comprised CD45RO-negative cells positively selected for CCR7 and excluded terminally differentiated effector memory CD45RA+ cells. Sequencing used naive CD8+ T cells from PBMCs. The receptors here all came from a man aged 18 to 30 in good health. Some clones in this sample may be carry-over from other donors' samples.

CDR3 DNA: TGTGCCAGCAGCTTTGGGAACACCGGGGAGCTGTTTTTT. It encodes CASSFGNTGELFF. The chain links TRBV7-8 to TRBJ2-2; D gene uncertain. Germline V gene data show CDR1 as SGHVS and CDR2 as FQNEAQ. The CDR3 spans 13 residues. Trimming took 3 bases from V and 1 from J, leaving 3 bases between them.

The V call is TRBV28, the J call TRBJ2-1; 11 bases fit TRBD2. The CDR3 consists of 17 residues. CDR1 is MDHEN, CDR2 SYDVKM, per germline. V was pared by 5 bases and J by 12 bases, with 18 bases of the junction left unmatched. The CDR3: CASSHLPGLAEKQGQFF. In DNA form, the CDR3 reads TGTGCCAGCAGTCATCTCCCGGGACTAGCGGAGAAGCAAGGGCAGTTCTTC.

The CDR3 reads CASSEAGAWTAQYF. DNA of the CDR3: TGTGCCAGCAGTGAAGCGGGAGCTTGGACGGCGCAGTATTTT. The gene calls are TRBV2 and TRBJ2-3; a weak D match, TRBD2 (5 bases). CDR1 is SNHLY, CDR2 FYNNEI, per germline. The V gene lost 0 bases and the J gene lost 10 bases, with 14 bases spanning the gap. This CDR3 region has 14 residues.

The CDR3 reads CASSPGGQGSEQYF. CDR3 bases: TGTGCCAGCAGCCCTGGGGGACAGGGGAGTGAGCAGTACTTC. The rearrangement joins TRBV7-9 to TRBJ2-5; 10 nucleotides align to TRBD1. V gave up 5 bases and J gave up 11 bases; unmatched junction bases: 11. Germline CDR1 and CDR2: SEHNR and FQNEAQ (reference sequence). This CDR3 is 14 amino acids long.

In DNA form, the CDR3 reads TGTGCCTGGAGGGGACGGACCTACGAGCAGTACTTC. Translating gives CAWRGRTYEQYF. The genes are TRBV30 and TRBJ2-7; tentatively, D is TRBD1 or TRBD2 (5 bases each). CDR1 GTSNPN and CDR2 SVGIG come from the germline V gene (reference sequence). CDR3 length: 12 amino acids. Trimming pared 3 bases from V and 2 bases from J, leaving 8 bases between.

The chain uses TRBV29-1 and TRBJ1-5; weak D call: TRBD1 (6 bases). Trimming cost V 7 bases and J 3 bases, with 13 bases left between them. The germline V gene has CDR1 SQVTM and CDR2 ANQGSEA. This CDR3 spans 13 amino acids. The CDR3 is CSGKDRDNQPQHF. The CDR3 nucleotides read TGCAGCGGGAAGGACAGAGACAATCAGCCCCAGCATTTT. Full variable domain (missing parts from reference TRBV29-1 and TRBJ1-5): SAVISQKPSRDICQRGTSLTIQCQVDSQVTMMFWYRQQPGQSLTLIATANQGSEATYESGFVIDKFPISRPNLTFSTLTVSNMSPEDSSIYLCSGKDRDNQPQHFGDGTRLSIL.

The chain uses TRBV13 and TRBJ2-7; D is perhaps TRBD2 (6 bases). V shed 5 bases and J shed 3 bases, with 17 bases lying between them. The CDR3 is 15 amino acids. Germline CDR1 PRHDT, CDR2 FYEKMQ (reference sequence). CDR3 amino acids: CASSRAGSQDYEQYF. As DNA, the CDR3 is TGTGCCAGCAGCCGCGCGGGGTCCCAAGACTACGAGCAGTACTTC. Using reference TRBV13 and TRBJ2-7 for the parts outside the CDR3, the full variable domain is AAGVIQSPRHLIKEKRETATLKCYPIPRHDTVYWYQQGPGQDPQFLISFYEKMQSDKGSIPDRFSAQQFSDYHSELNMSSLELGDSALYFCASSRAGSQDYEQYFGPGTRLTVT.

The chain employs TRBV6-1 and TRBJ2-1, with 14 bases identical to TRBD2. The CDR3 sequence is 14 residues long. Trimming at V came to 7 bases and at J to 7 bases, leaving 3 bases not matched to a gene. Germline V gives CDR1 MNHNS, CDR2 SASEGT. The CDR3 sequence: CASTGLAGGNEQFF. CDR3 DNA: TGTGCCAGCACCGGACTAGCGGGAGGTAATGAGCAGTTCTTC.

The chain recombines TRBV5-6 with TRBJ2-7, with D uncertain. Germline V lookup: CDR1 SGHDT, CDR2 YYEEEE. The V end was cut by 4 bases, the J end by 6 bases, with 11 bases between. The CDR3 is 12 residues long. CDR3 protein: CASSQNSLEQYF. The CDR3 DNA reads as TGTGCCAGCAGCCAGAATTCCCTCGAGCAGTACTTC.

The chain carries TRBV9 and TRBJ2-3, with 7 bases fitting TRBD1. This CDR3 spans 16 amino acids. CDR1 and CDR2 (germline): SGDLS, YYNGEE. After removal of 3 bases from V and 2 bases from J, the junction contained 9 bases not matched to a gene. In nucleotides, the CDR3 is TGTGCCAGCAGCGCCCTCCGGGACAGCTTCACAGATACGCAGTATTTT. It yields the protein CASSALRDSFTDTQYF.

This sequence joins TRBV7-3 and TRBJ2-7; TRBD2 matches 14 bases. Germline values: CDR1 SGHTA, CDR2 FQGTGA. There are 18 residues in the CDR3. V was pared by 5 bases and J by 6 bases, with 15 bases of the junction left unmatched. The CDR3 DNA is TGTGCCAGCAGCGCCTCACCGGGACTAGCGGGAGATGTCCCCGAGCAGTACTTC. It encodes CASSASPGLAGDVPEQYF.

The rearrangement joins TRBV27 to TRBJ1-5; D possibly corresponds to TRBD1 (6 bases). V shed 5 bases and J shed 9 bases, with 20 bases lying between them. CDR3 size: 15 residues. Germline loops: CDR1 MNHEY, CDR2 SMNVEV (reference sequence). CDR3 nucleotides: TGTGCCAGCAGTCCCGGGGGCGGGTCGATGCGGCCCCAGCATTTT. This encodes CASSPGGGSMRPQHF.

The V and J genes are TRBV5-5 and TRBJ2-7; 7 bases are shared with TRBD1. CDR3 length: 15 amino acids. V shed 1 base, J shed 5 bases, and the junction held 9 bases outside the gene matches. CDR1 SGHKS and CDR2 YYEKEE come from the germline V gene (reference sequence). CDR3 sequence (DNA): TGTGCCAGCAGCTTGACCTCATCGACAGGGAACGAGCAGTACTTC. Its protein is CASSLTSSTGNEQYF.

The chain combines TRBV4-2 with TRBJ1-5; TRBD1 agrees at 7 bases. The CDR3 runs to 20 residues. Germline-derived CDR1 and CDR2 are LGHNA and YNFKEQ. The V gene end was trimmed by 0 bases and the J gene end by 1 base; junction bases not matched to a gene: 15. Here the CDR3 reads CASSQEIVQTGSGSNQPQHF. The CDR3 DNA follows: TGTGCCAGCAGCCAAGAGATAGTTCAGACAGGGTCGGGGAGCAATCAGCCCCAGCATTTT.

V and J are TRBV15 and TRBJ2-1; TRBD2 matches 8 bases. The CDR3 is made up of 16 amino acids. The J segment lost 1 base and the V segment lost 4 bases, leaving 6 bases of the junction unmatched. Germline V lookup: CDR1 LNHNV, CDR2 YYDKDF (reference sequence). The CDR3 DNA reads as TGTGCCACCAGCATACCGGGGGGGCGGTCCTACAATGAGCAGTTCTTC. It translates to CATSIPGGRSYNEQFF.

The rearrangement joins TRBV19 to TRBJ2-7; 9 positions match TRBD1. Looked up from germline, CDR1 is LNHDA and CDR2 is SQIVND (reference sequence). This CDR3 is built from 15 residues. With 5 bases clipped from V and 3 bases from J, the junction kept 8 bases outside the gene matches. In DNA form, the CDR3 reads TGTGCCAGTAGTGCTACCGGACAGGGGTTCTACGAGCAGTACTTC. This gives the protein CASSATGQGFYEQYF.

This chain joins TRBV13 and TRBJ2-1; D is unresolved. The CDR3 spans 13 residues. Germline loops: CDR1 PRHDT, CDR2 FYEKMQ (reference sequence). V was clipped by 5 bases and J by 4 bases, with 9 bases between them. The CDR3 sequence: CASSADRYNEQFF. The DNA of the CDR3 is TGTGCCAGCAGCGCCGACCGATACAATGAGCAGTTCTTC.

The chain couples TRBV2 to TRBJ2-7; D unresolved. The germline gives CDR1 SNHLY, CDR2 FYNNEI. Trimming removed 8 bases from V and 1 base from J, with 12 bases in between. The CDR3 spans 13 residues. Here the CDR3 DNA reads TGTGCCAGCCAGCTAGTTAATTCCTACGAGCAGTACTTC. This translates into CASQLVNSYEQYF.

This clone was recorded only once. The chain combines TRBV4-3 with TRBJ2-7; no reliable D call. Looked up from germline, CDR1 is LGHNA and CDR2 is YSLEER. This CDR3 has 13 residues. V was shortened by 4 bases and J by 1 base, with 8 bases between the two germline ends. The chain's CDR3 is CASSPDTSYEQYF. Here the CDR3 DNA reads TGCGCCAGCAGCCCCGACACGTCCTACGAGCAGTACTTC.

The chain combines TRBV5-8 with TRBJ1-5; D is unresolved. Germline-derived CDR1 and CDR2 are SGHTS and YDEGEE. The CDR3 is made up of 16 amino acids. V gave up 5 bases and J gave up 5 bases, with 20 bases separating them. Here the CDR3 reads CASRPPSNYFDQPQHF. CDR3 DNA: TGTGCCAGCAGACCCCCCTCGAACTACTTCGATCAGCCCCAGCATTTT.

This rearrangement joins TRBV7-9 to TRBJ2-1, with 10 bases fitting TRBD2. The germline V gene has CDR1 SEHNR and CDR2 FQNEAQ (reference sequence). CDR3 length equals 14 residues. V shed 4 bases and J 7 bases; nucleotides not matched to a gene: 4. The CDR3 DNA follows: TGTGCCAGCAGCTCGACGACTAGCGGGAATGAGCAGTTCTTC. Protein sequence: CASSSTTSGNEQFF.

The chain links TRBV2 to TRBJ1-1; D is ambiguous. The CDR3 consists of 14 residues. V was clipped by 6 bases and J by 2 bases, with 13 bases between them. The germline V gene has CDR1 SNHLY and CDR2 FYNNEI. The CDR3 loop reads CASSYMGYNTEAFF. The CDR3 DNA sequence: TGTGCCAGCAGCTATATGGGTTACAACACTGAAGCTTTCTTT.

The chain has TRBV19 and TRBJ2-3; perhaps TRBD2 as D (5 bases). Trimming left V 7 bases short and J 9 bases short, with 14 bases between. Germline lookup yields CDR1 LNHDA and CDR2 SQIVND (reference sequence). This CDR3 is built from 12 residues. This CDR3 is CASTSVRRTQYF. In nucleotides, the CDR3 is TGTGCCAGTACCTCGGTGAGGAGGACGCAGTATTTT.

The V and J genes are TRBV19 and TRBJ1-4, with D possibly being TRBD1 (5 bases). The ends were cut back, 8 bases at V and 3 bases at J, with 19 bases in the middle. CDR3 size: 16 residues. CDR1 and CDR2 from the germline V gene are LNHDA and SQIVND (reference sequence). The CDR3 bases are TGTGCCAGTCAAACCCGGGAGGGGTTGGCTAATGAAAAACTGTTTTTT. Amino acid sequence: CASQTREGLANEKLFF.

The rearrangement links TRBV7-9 to TRBJ2-1; TRBD2 agrees at 11 bases. Germline CDR1 and CDR2: SEHNR and FQNEAQ (reference sequence). Trimming at V came to 5 bases and at J to 9 bases, leaving 12 bases not matched to a gene. The CDR3 has 16 amino acids. CDR3 region: CASSPLLAGGTFEQFF. The DNA of the CDR3 is TGTGCCAGCAGCCCGCTCCTAGCGGGAGGAACTTTTGAGCAGTTCTTC. The variable domain in full, completed from reference TRBV7-9 and TRBJ2-1, reads DTGVSQNPRHKITKRGQNVTFRCDPISEHNRLYWYRQTLGQGPEFLTYFQNEAQLEKSRLLSDRFSAERPKGSFSTLEIQRTEQGDSAMYLCASSPLLAGGTFEQFFGPGTRLTVL.

The gene calls are TRBV6-4 and TRBJ1-1; D remains ambiguous. Trimming stripped 0 bases from V and 5 bases from J, with 10 bases between. This CDR3 has 14 amino acids. Germline-derived CDR1 and CDR2 are MRHNA and SNTAGT. The CDR3 DNA reads as TGTGCCAGCAGTGACTCGACCCATGGGACTGAAGCTTTCTTT. Its protein product is CASSDSTHGTEAFF.

V is TRBV15 and J is TRBJ1-1; D is perhaps TRBD1 (6 bases). This CDR3 is built from 15 residues. Germline values: CDR1 LNHNV, CDR2 YYDKDF (reference sequence). Between the trimmed V and J ends, which lost 1 base and 1 base, there was a span of 10 bases. CDR3 nucleotides: TGTGCCACCAGCAGAGGGGGCAGGGGGAACACTGAAGCTTTCTTT. This sequence encodes CATSRGGRGNTEAFF. Combining the CDR3 with reference TRBV15 and TRBJ1-1 gives the whole variable domain DAMVIQNPRYQVTQFGKPVTLSCSQTLNHNVMYWYQQKSSQAPKLLFHYYDKDFNNEADTPDNFQSRRPNTSFCFLDIRSPGLGDTAMYLCATSRGGRGNTEAFFGQGTRLTVV.